This TCR beta chain was obtained from a study of T cell repertoires in cytomegalovirus infection. Each CDR3 protein is one row after TCRdb ran MiXCR on the reads. This table holds some 680,000 distinct CDR3 sequences, 35% to 45% found once. The CDR3 totals 15 residues. Germline CDR1 is SEHNR and CDR2 is FQNEAQ (reference sequence). Between the trimmed V and J ends, which lost 5 bases and 10 bases, there was a span of 18 bases. The chain employs TRBV7-9 and TRBJ2-6; D gene unclear. The sample taken for sequencing was PBMCs. The clonotype originates from a human donor in good health (CMV status not recorded). Some clones in this sample may be carry-over from other donors' samples. The CDR3 bases are TGTGCCAGCAGCCAAGCCGGGCCTTTGGGTAACGTCCTGACTTTC. Translated: CASSQAGPLGNVLTF. Based on the CDR3 plus reference TRBV7-9 and TRBJ2-6, the full variable domain is DTGVSQNPRHKITKRGQNVTFRCDPISEHNRLYWYRQTLGQGPEFLTYFQNEAQLEKSRLLSDRFSAERPKGSFSTLEIQRTEQGDSAMYLCASSQAGPLGNVLTFGAGSRLTVL.